This record looks at one T cell receptor (beta chain) sequence and its context. What it binds is not known. 60 Vbeta and 13 Jbeta primers were used in PCR. Produced via immunoSEQ multiplex PCR; TCRdb's table is partial and in-frame only. This table holds around 49,000 clones, roughly 75% found once. The sample originates from a study of cytomegalovirus exposure and HLA in healthy donors. The study's findings and limits: Overall, approximately 150 TCR beta chains were annotated as cytomegalovirus-associated. Certain sequence variants were highly shared and formed a cluster, and this cluster was likely a sequencing artifact. There were some public TCRs occurring in many donors, but most TCR sequences were rare.

Per germline, CDR1 ENHRY and CDR2 SYGVKD. Trimming at V came to 6 bases and at J to 5 bases, leaving 6 bases not matched to a gene. The CDR3 consists of 14 residues. The TCR was taken from a man between 25 and 39 years old in good health and CMV-seropositive. The V gene is TRBV10-3, the J gene TRBJ2-5; 10 positions match TRBD2. Sequenced input: PBMCs. The CDR3 coding sequence is TGTGCCATCAGAAATACTAGCGGGGATGAGACCCAGTACTTC. This gives the protein CAIRNTSGDETQYF.